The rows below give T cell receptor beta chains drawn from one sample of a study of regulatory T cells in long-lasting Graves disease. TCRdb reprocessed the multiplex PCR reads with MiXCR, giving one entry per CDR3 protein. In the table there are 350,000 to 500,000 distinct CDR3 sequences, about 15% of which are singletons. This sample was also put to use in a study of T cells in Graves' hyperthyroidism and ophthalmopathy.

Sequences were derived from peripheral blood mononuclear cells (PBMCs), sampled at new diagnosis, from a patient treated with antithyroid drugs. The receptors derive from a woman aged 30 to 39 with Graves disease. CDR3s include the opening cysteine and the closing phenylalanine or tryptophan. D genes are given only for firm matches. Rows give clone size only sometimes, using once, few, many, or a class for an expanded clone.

TGTGCCAGCAGCTTAGCGCTTGCCGTCCACAGCTCCTACAATGAGCAGTTCTTC CASSLALAVHSSYNEQFF NA TRBJ2-1 many TRBV7-9
TGTGCCAGCAGTTACTTGACCAGGCCCACAGATACGCAGTATTTT CASSYLTRPTDTQYF NA TRBJ2-3 few TRBV6-2/TRBV6-3
TGTGCCATCAGGAACGGCGGGAGGCGGTACGAGCAGTACTTC CAIRNGGRRYEQYF TRBD2 TRBJ2-7 few TRBV10-3
TGCGCCAGCAGCCAAGTGGCGGGAGGGGGTTATGAGCAGTTCTTC CASSQVAGGGYEQFF TRBD2 TRBJ2-1 NA TRBV4-1
TGTGCCAGCATAAGGGGTATCCCCTACGAGCAGTACTTC CASIRGIPYEQYF NA TRBJ2-7 many TRBV28
TGTGCCAGCAGCCCGCAGAGGGCAGCTTATAGCAATCAGCCCCAGCATTTT CASSPQRAAYSNQPQHF NA TRBJ1-5 many TRBV28
TGCAGCGTTCAGGGACAATCCTACGAGCAGTACTTC CSVQGQSYEQYF NA TRBJ2-7 NA TRBV29-1
TGTGCCAGCAGCTCGGCGAGGGGGCTGGGCACAGATACGCAGTATTTT CASSSARGLGTDTQYF TRBD1 TRBJ2-3 many TRBV7-2
TGTGCCAGCAGAAAACAGGGGGCGGGCTATGGCTACACCTTC CASRKQGAGYGYTF TRBD1 TRBJ1-2 few TRBV13
TGTGCCAGCAGCTACCCAGAGCGGGGACCTTACAATGAGCAGTTCTTC CASSYPERGPYNEQFF TRBD2 TRBJ2-1 many TRBV12-3/TRBV12-4
TGTGCCAGCAGGAACGACAGGGGGCTGAATGAGCAGTTCTTC CASRNDRGLNEQFF TRBD1 TRBJ2-1 many TRBV27
TGTGCCAGCAGCCCCCGAAGGGATGACTACAATGAGCAGTTCTTC CASSPRRDDYNEQFF NA TRBJ2-1 many TRBV27
TGTGCCAGCAGTGAAAAGCGGGGCCTGATGCCGCAGTTCTTC CASSEKRGLMPQFF TRBD2 TRBJ2-1 many TRBV6-1
TGTGCCACCAGTGATTCCGGACTCCCGGATACGCAGTATTTT CATSDSGLPDTQYF NA TRBJ2-3 many TRBV24-1
TGTGCCAGCAGCCAAGATCTTCCTAGCGGGACCGGCACAGATACGCAGTATTTT CASSQDLPSGTGTDTQYF TRBD2 TRBJ2-3 many TRBV3-1
TGCAGTGCTAGTTCCGGACAGCCCCAGCATTTT CSASSGQPQHF NA TRBJ1-5 few TRBV20-1
TGTGCCAGCAGCCTTAGGACTAGCGGGACGTTAACCGGGGAGCTGTTTTTT CASSLRTSGTLTGELFF TRBD2 TRBJ2-2 many TRBV2
TGTGCCAGCAGCCAAGACAGGGGTGGGGCCAACGTCCTGACTTTC CASSQDRGGANVLTF TRBD1 TRBJ2-6 few TRBV27
TGCAGTGCTACCCCCAGGGACCAGTTTGCAGATACGCAGTATTTT CSATPRDQFADTQYF NA TRBJ2-3 many TRBV20-1
TGCGCCAGCAGTCCCCGACAGGGGACGTCCTACGAGCAGTACTTC CASSPRQGTSYEQYF TRBD1 TRBJ2-7 many TRBV5-1
TGTGCCAGCAGTACGACTAGCGGGGATCGTGGTTCGCAGTATTTT CASSTTSGDRGSQYF TRBD2 TRBJ2-3 many TRBV28
TGCGCCACGTCCCTAGTGGCAGCAGATACGCAGTATTTT CATSLVAADTQYF NA TRBJ2-3 NA TRBV10-2
TGTGCCAGCAGTGGTCTATCCTCCCCAGAAGAGACCCAGTACTTC CASSGLSSPEETQYF NA TRBJ2-5 many TRBV25-1
TGCAGTGCTAGAGATCGGACTGTGCAGTACTTC CSARDRTVQYF NA TRBJ2-7 many TRBV20-1
TGTGCCAGCAGCTTATCGGGACAGAGCTACACTGAAGCTTTCTTT CASSLSGQSYTEAFF TRBD1 TRBJ1-1 many TRBV11-2
TGTGCCAGCAGTCGACACAGGGGGCGAACCGGGAATGAGCAGTTCTTC CASSRHRGRTGNEQFF TRBD1 TRBJ2-1 many TRBV6-2/TRBV6-3
TGCAGTGCTAGAGACCCACAGGGATCTGGAAACACCATATATTTT CSARDPQGSGNTIYF NA TRBJ1-3 many TRBV20-1
TGTGCCACCAGCAGAGTGGGAATGGGGGGCGCCCTCTTCTACGAGCAGTACTTC CATSRVGMGGALFYEQYF NA TRBJ2-7 few TRBV15
TGCAGCGTTGACCCGACCGGGACAGGGGGAAATTCTAATCAGCCCCAGCATTTT CSVDPTGTGGNSNQPQHF TRBD1 TRBJ1-5 NA TRBV29-1
TGTGCCTGGGACCCAGGGGGCCTCATGAACACTGAAGCTTTCTTT CAWDPGGLMNTEAFF TRBD1 TRBJ1-1 many TRBV30
TGTGCCAGCAGAGGACTAGCGGGTAGTTATGAGCAGTTCTTC CASRGLAGSYEQFF TRBD2 TRBJ2-1 many TRBV6-1
TGTGCCAGCAGCTATGGCCCGGGGTTCCAAGAGACCCAGTACTTC CASSYGPGFQETQYF NA TRBJ2-5 many TRBV11-2